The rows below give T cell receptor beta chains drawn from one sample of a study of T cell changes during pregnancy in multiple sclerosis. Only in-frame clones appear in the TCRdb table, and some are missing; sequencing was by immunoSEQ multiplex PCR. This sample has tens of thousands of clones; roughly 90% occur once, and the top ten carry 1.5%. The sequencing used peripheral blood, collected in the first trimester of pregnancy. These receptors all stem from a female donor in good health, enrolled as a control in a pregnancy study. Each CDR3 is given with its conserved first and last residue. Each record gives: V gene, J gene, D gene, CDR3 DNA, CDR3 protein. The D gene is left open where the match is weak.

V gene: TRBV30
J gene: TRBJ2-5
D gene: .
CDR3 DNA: TGTGCCTTTCGACGAGCGGGACAGGCCCAAGAGACCCAGTACTTC
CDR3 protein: CAFRRAGQAQETQYF

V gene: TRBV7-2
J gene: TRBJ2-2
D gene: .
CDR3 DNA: TGTGCCAGCAGCCGGGACTCCCGCGGATCCGGGGAGCTGTTTTTT
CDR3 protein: CASSRDSRGSGELFF

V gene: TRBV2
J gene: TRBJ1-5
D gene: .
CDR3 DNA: TGTGCCAGCAGCCCAGCGGGGGGGGCCCAGCATTTT
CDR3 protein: CASSPAGGAQHF

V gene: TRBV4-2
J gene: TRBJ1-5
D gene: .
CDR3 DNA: TGTGCCAGCAGCACGTGGGGCCGGGATCAGCCCCAGCATTTT
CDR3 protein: CASSTWGRDQPQHF

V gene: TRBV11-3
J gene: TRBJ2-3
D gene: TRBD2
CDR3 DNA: TGTGCCAGCAGCCTACAAACGGGAGGAGATACGCAGTATTTT
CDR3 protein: CASSLQTGGDTQYF

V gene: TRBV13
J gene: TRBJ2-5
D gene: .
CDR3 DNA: TGTGCCAGCAGCTTGGGACTGCAAGAGACCCAGTACTTC
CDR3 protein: CASSLGLQETQYF

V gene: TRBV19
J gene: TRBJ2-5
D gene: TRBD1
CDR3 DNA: TGTGCCACTAAGGACAGGTGGAAGCAAGAGACCCAGTACTTC
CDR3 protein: CATKDRWKQETQYF

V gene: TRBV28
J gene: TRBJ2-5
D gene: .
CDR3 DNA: TGTGCCAGCAGCAAAACCCGGACCAAGGGGCACGAAGAGACCCAGTACTTC
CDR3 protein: CASSKTRTKGHEETQYF

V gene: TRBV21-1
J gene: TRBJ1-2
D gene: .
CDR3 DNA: TGTGCCAGCAGCCTGGAAGACAGGGAGGCCTATGGCTACACCTTC
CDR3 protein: CASSLEDREAYGYTF

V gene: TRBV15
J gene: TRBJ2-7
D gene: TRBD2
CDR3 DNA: TGTGCCACCAGTCCGGGACTAGCGGCCGAGCAGTACTTC
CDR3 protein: CATSPGLAAEQYF

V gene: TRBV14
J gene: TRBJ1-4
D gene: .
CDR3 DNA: TGTGCCAGCAGCCAAGAATTGGGGGGGCTTGGGGAAAAACTGTTTTTT
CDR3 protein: CASSQELGGLGEKLFF

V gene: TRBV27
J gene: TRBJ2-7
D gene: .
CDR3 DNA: TGTGCCAGCAGTTTAAGGGGCGAGCAGTACTTC
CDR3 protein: CASSLRGEQYF

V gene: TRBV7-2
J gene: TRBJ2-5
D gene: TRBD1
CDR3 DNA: TGTGCCAGCAGCCTCCAGGGGGAAGGGAGAGAGACCCAGTACTTC
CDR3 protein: CASSLQGEGRETQYF

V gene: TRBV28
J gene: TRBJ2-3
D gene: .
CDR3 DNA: TGTGCCAGCAGTTCGGGGACATTCACAGATACGCAGTATTTT
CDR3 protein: CASSSGTFTDTQYF

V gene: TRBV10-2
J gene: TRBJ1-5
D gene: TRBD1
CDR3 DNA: TGCGCCAGCAGTGAACGGGTGGGACAGGGCATACAGCCCCAGCATTTT
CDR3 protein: CASSERVGQGIQPQHF

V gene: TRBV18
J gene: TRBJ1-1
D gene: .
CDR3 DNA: TGTGCCAGCTCACCACGAGGAAACACTGAAGCTTTCTTT
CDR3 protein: CASSPRGNTEAFF

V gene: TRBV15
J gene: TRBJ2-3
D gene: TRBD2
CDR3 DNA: TGTGCCACCAGCAGAGGCCTAGCGGGTGCGTCTACGCAGTATTTT
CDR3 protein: CATSRGLAGASTQYF

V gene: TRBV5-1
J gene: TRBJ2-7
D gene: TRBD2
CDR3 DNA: TGCGCCAGCAGCCGGGAGGGTCACTACGAGCAGTACTTC
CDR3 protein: CASSREGHYEQYF

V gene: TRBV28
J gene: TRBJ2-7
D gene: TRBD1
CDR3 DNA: TGTGCCAGCAGTCCTACTACAGGGGGCATCACCTACGAGCAGTACTTC
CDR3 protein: CASSPTTGGITYEQYF

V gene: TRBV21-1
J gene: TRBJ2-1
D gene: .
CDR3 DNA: TGTGCCAGCAGCAAAAGGCGCCGCGGGCGATGGAGCTCCTACAATGAGCAGTTCTTC
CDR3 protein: CASSKRRRGRWSSYNEQFF